A single sample gave rise to the 20 T cell receptor beta chains below, sequenced in a study of beta chain features in type 1 diabetes. Study outcomes and limitations: Shorter TCRB CDR3s, moderately but significantly so, marked every one of the four CD4+ subsets in Type 1 diabetes patients.

What these receptors recognize is not known. As every portion of the isolated RNA was reverse transcribed, the sequencing read expressed TCRB transcripts. Libraries were prepared by immunoSEQ multiplex PCR; TCRdb keeps only in-frame clonotypes and omits some of them. Among about 230,000 clones listed, 16% were seen once. The specimen sequenced was naive CD4+ T cells from blood. These receptors were obtained from a young man with type 1 diabetes.

Only a few counts were recorded for this clone. The V gene is TRBV14, the J gene TRBJ2-3; a weak D match, TRBD2 (5 bases). Per germline, CDR1 SGHDN and CDR2 FVKESK. V was pared by 1 base and J by 14 bases, with 13 bases between. There are 12 residues in the CDR3. The CDR3: CASSQVSPRVYF. As DNA, the CDR3 is TGTGCCAGCAGCCAAGTCTCTCCGCGGGTGTATTTT.

The chain employs TRBV7-3 and TRBJ2-3; the match to TRBD2 covers 10 bases. CDR3 size: 15 residues. The V and J ends lost 2 bases and 6 bases, in that order; junction bases with no gene match: 5. Germline CDR1 SGHTA, CDR2 FQGTGA. The DNA of the CDR3 is TGTGCCAGCAGCTTAGCTAGCGGGAGTTCGGATACGCAGTATTTT. Translated, it gives CASSLASGSSDTQYF.

The table lists this clone with a few counts. The genes are TRBV25-1 and TRBJ1-5; 7 bases match TRBD1. Per the germline V gene, CDR1 is MGHDK and CDR2 is SYGVNS. The junction had 5 bases not matched to a gene; V was cut back by 5 bases and J by 4 bases. The CDR3 spans 14 residues. The CDR3 is CASSRGGLNQPQHF. The CDR3 nucleotides are TGTGCCAGCAGTCGAGGGGGCCTTAATCAGCCCCAGCATTTT.

The rearrangement links TRBV28 to TRBJ2-1; D is unclear. The CDR3 spans 14 residues. CDR1 is MDHEN, CDR2 SYDVKM, per germline. Between the trimmed V and J ends, which lost 2 bases and 4 bases, there was a span of 9 bases. As DNA, the CDR3 is TGTGCCAGCAGTTTAGAATTAGGGTACAATGAGCAGTTCTTC. Protein: CASSLELGYNEQFF.

The chain uses TRBV7-3 and TRBJ2-1; no reliable D call. Trimming shortened V by 1 base and J by 0 bases, and 7 bases separated the two germline ends. The CDR3 sequence is 15 residues long. From germline, CDR1 is SGHTA and CDR2 FQGTGA. As DNA, the CDR3 is TGTGCCAGCAGCTTAAGGTCGGACTCCTACAATGAGCAGTTCTTC. The encoded protein is CASSLRSDSYNEQFF. The variable domain in full, with the rest retrieved from reference TRBV7-3 and TRBJ2-1, is GAGVSQTPSNKVTEKGKYVELRCDPISGHTALYWYRQSLGQGPEFLIYFQGTGAADDSGLPNDRFFAVRPEGSVSTLKIQRTERGDSAVYLCASSLRSDSYNEQFFGPGTRLTVL.

This clone was observed a handful of times. The rearrangement joins TRBV7-8 to TRBJ2-1; no clear D gene. This CDR3 is 13 amino acids long. The germline V gene has CDR1 SGHVS and CDR2 FQNEAQ. V gave up 3 bases and J gave up 4 bases, with 7 bases separating them. The CDR3 here is CASSFAGYNEQFF. Written as DNA, the CDR3 is TGTGCCAGCAGCTTTGCCGGATACAATGAGCAGTTCTTC.

The chain employs TRBV7-8 and TRBJ2-7; 7 nucleotides line up with TRBD1. Trimming cost V 1 base and J 2 bases; bases outside gene matches: 2. From germline, CDR1 is SGHVS and CDR2 FQNEAQ. This CDR3 region has 14 residues. CDR3 nucleotides: TGTGCCAGCAGCTTAGAGACAGGGCCCTACGAGCAGTACTTC. This translates into CASSLETGPYEQYF.

This chain joins TRBV25-1 and TRBJ2-7; no clear D gene. This CDR3 region has 10 residues. The V gene's germline CDR1 is MGHDK and CDR2 SYGVNS. With 6 bases removed from V and 4 bases from J, the gap between germline ends came to 4 bases. The CDR3 loop is CASRMYEQYF. The DNA for the CDR3 is TGTGCCAGCAGAATGTACGAGCAGTACTTC.

This clone was recorded a few times. The chain has TRBV11-2 and TRBJ2-1, with TRBD2 matching 9 bases. CDR3 length: 16 residues. Germline CDR1 and CDR2: SGHAT and FQNNGV. Trimming took 1 base from V and 7 from J; bases not matched to a gene: 8. The CDR3 sequence: CASSLVGSGRRNEQFF. Written as DNA, the CDR3 is TGTGCCAGCAGCTTAGTGGGGAGCGGGAGGAGAAATGAGCAGTTCTTC.

In its sample, this clone was seen a few times. V gene TRBV14 combines with J gene TRBJ2-7, with D unclear. CDR1 and CDR2 from the germline V gene are SGHDN and FVKESK. This CDR3 has 11 residues. Trimming took 5 bases from V and 6 from J, leaving 8 bases between them. CDR3 in amino acids: CASSLRAEQYF. The CDR3 DNA reads TGTGCCAGCAGCTTACGAGCCGAGCAGTACTTC.

In regard to this clone: This sample also contains other DNA sequences that code for the same CDR3. The chain couples TRBV7-2 to TRBJ1-5, with D possibly TRBD1 on 5 matching bases. The germline V gene encodes CDR1 SGHTA and CDR2 FQGNSA. V was shortened by 0 bases and J by 5 bases, with 5 bases between the two germline ends. The CDR3 contains 13 residues. CDR3 sequence (DNA): TGTGCCAGCAGCTTAGCAGGGGATCAGCCCCAGCATTTT. It specifies CASSLAGDQPQHF.

The rearrangement joins TRBV4-3 to TRBJ2-4; D is perhaps TRBD1 (7 bases). Deletions cut 0 bases from V and 3 bases from J, with 18 bases between. This CDR3 contains 18 residues. Per germline, CDR1 LGHNA and CDR2 YSLEER. The CDR3 loop reads CASSQDWANQGGKNIQYF. CDR3 nucleotides: TGCGCCAGCAGCCAAGATTGGGCGAATCAGGGGGGCAAAAACATTCAGTACTTC.

The chain uses TRBV5-6 and TRBJ2-1; D is unresolved. V lost 3 bases to trimming and J lost 7 bases, with 11 bases between them. Per germline, CDR1 SGHDT and CDR2 YYEEEE. The CDR3 covers 13 residues. The CDR3 sequence: CASSSPIRNEQFF. The DNA for the CDR3 is TGTGCCAGCAGCTCTCCAATCAGGAATGAGCAGTTCTTC. The full variable domain, its missing parts supplied by reference TRBV5-6 and TRBJ2-1, is DAGVTQSPTHLIKTRGQQVTLRCSPKSGHDTVSWYQQALGQGPQFIFQYYEEEERQRGNFPDRFSGHQFPNYSSELNVNALLLGDSALYLCASSSPIRNEQFFGPGTRLTVL.

In this sample, this clone turned up a few times. The J gene is TRBJ1-2, the V gene TRBV30; 9 nucleotides align to TRBD1. Unmatched junction bases numbered 2, after V lost 0 bases and J lost 6 bases. Germline V gives CDR1 GTSNPN, CDR2 SVGIG (reference sequence). CDR3 size: 13 residues. CDR3 sequence (DNA): TGTGCCTGGAGTGTACAGGGGGCGAATGGCTACACCTTC. It codes for CAWSVQGANGYTF.

The gene calls are TRBV29-1 and TRBJ2-5, with unresolved D. Per the germline V gene, CDR1 is SQVTM and CDR2 is ANQGSEA. CDR3 length: 12 amino acids. V was shortened by 6 bases and J by 5 bases, with 13 bases between the two germline ends. The CDR3 loop is CSVLSPGETQYF. The CDR3 DNA follows: TGCAGCGTATTAAGTCCGGGTGAGACCCAGTACTTC.

This clone occurred a few times. The J gene is TRBJ2-1, the V gene TRBV2; TRBD2 might be the D (6 bases). Germline V gene data show CDR1 as SNHLY and CDR2 as FYNNEI. The CDR3 extends over 15 amino acids. Trimming left V 3 bases short and J 0 bases short, with 9 bases between. The CDR3 reads CASSEEGTSYNEQFF. The CDR3 DNA sequence: TGTGCCAGCAGTGAGGAGGGTACCTCCTACAATGAGCAGTTCTTC.

This clone occurred a few times. The rearrangement links TRBV5-1 to TRBJ2-3, with D tentatively TRBD1 (6 bases). This CDR3 has 13 residues. V lost 2 bases to trimming and J lost 4 bases, with 8 bases between them. Germline values: CDR1 SGHRS, CDR2 YFSETQ. The CDR3 DNA sequence: TGCGCCAGCAGCTTAACAGGGCCAGATACGCAGTATTTT. Translation gives CASSLTGPDTQYF.

This clone appeared a few times. The chain joins TRBV4-2 to TRBJ2-3; no clear D gene. The CDR3 loop spans 13 amino acids. Germline CDR1 LGHNA, CDR2 YNFKEQ. The germline V and J ends were trimmed by 0 bases and 9 bases, with 10 bases remaining between them. The CDR3 sequence: CASSQDEVGTQYF. As DNA, the CDR3 is TGTGCCAGCAGCCAAGATGAGGTCGGGACGCAGTATTTT.

About this clone: This CDR3 is also generated by other DNA sequences in the sample. The chain uses TRBV5-1 and TRBJ2-1, with TRBD2 identical over 11 bases. V trimming: 0 bases; J trimming: 5 bases; junction bases outside the gene matches: 4. This CDR3 contains 16 residues. Looked up from germline, CDR1 is SGHRS and CDR2 is YFSETQ. The CDR3 region is CASSLGGTSGDNEQFF. Written as DNA, the CDR3 is TGCGCCAGCAGCTTGGGCGGGACTAGCGGAGACAATGAGCAGTTCTTC.

The chain carries TRBV28 and TRBJ1-1, with 10 bases matching TRBD1. The CDR3 is 16 residues long. J lost 3 bases, V lost 6 bases, and 10 bases had no gene match. Germline CDR1 is MDHEN and CDR2 is SYDVKM. The chain's CDR3 is CASSSFGGQGYTEAFF. In DNA form, the CDR3 reads TGTGCCAGCAGCTCCTTCGGGGGACAGGGGTACACTGAAGCTTTCTTT. Together with reference TRBV28 and TRBJ1-1, the CDR3 gives the full variable domain: DVKVTQSSRYLVKRTGEKVFLECVQDMDHENMFWYRQDPGLGLRLIYFSYDVKMKEKGDIPEGYSVSREKKERFSLILESASTNQTSMYLCASSSFGGQGYTEAFFGQGTRLTVV.